This is a list of T cell receptor beta chains from one sample in a study of beta chain features in type 1 diabetes. The assay was immunoSEQ multiplex PCR, and TCRdb's table has in-frame clones only and misses some. The sample has about 140,000 clones; 9.7% are singletons. The source material was central memory CD4+ T cells from blood. Receptors were obtained from a woman in her 40s in good health. The CDR3 runs from the conserved cysteine through the conserved F or W.

V gene | CDR3 protein
TRBV19 | CASSTSARVNEQFF
TRBV5-1 | CASSPGPREQYF
TRBV14 | CASSQVRLAGGGRYNEQFF
TRBV5-5 | CASSARGGQGTDTQYF
TRBV7-9 | CASSLAGPRAGNTIYF
TRBV5-4 | CASSFDRGGTEAFF
TRBV5-5 | CASTRPEGAYGYTF
TRBV7-2 | CASSLATGLAGGLDTQYF
TRBV18 | CASSPSPTGVGANVLTF
TRBV9 | CASSIGLAGAKNTGELFF
TRBV7-6 | CASSSNQETQYF
TRBV7-2 | CASSLAGGDQYF
TRBV5-1 | CASSLAGGGAGETQYF
TRBV5-1 | CASSLNSQGPNEQFF
TRBV7-9 | CASSLSRGLTDTQYF
TRBV6-6 | CASSYSSGGASEQFF
TRBV19 | CASSPIGTTNTGELFF
TRBV7-2 | CASSFGTAAANSPLHF
TRBV29-1 | CSVALAKNIQYF
TRBV7-2 | CASSLAYSGGGSYNEQFF
TRBV5-4 | CASSLGAGGSNNEQFF
TRBV6-1 | CASSEAIAGGHVNIQYF
TRBV7-2 | CASSLTGYEQYF
TRBV9 | CASSASFGDRVTSGANVLTF
TRBV19 | CASSPQGMATYEQYF
TRBV5-6 | CASSLSLGHQETQYF
TRBV5-4 | CASSPQSTGGTEAFF
TRBV11-2 | CASSLFGQKETQYF
TRBV18 | CASSPGTGGEKLFF
TRBV7-2 | CASSGLRRDDYGYTF
TRBV11-2 | CASTEGRGSYNEQFF
TRBV5-1 | CASSRLAAGGGYGYTF
TRBV5-1 | CASSLAGLANTGELFF
TRBV5-1 | CASSSASGGRDTQYF
TRBV5-4 | CASSLNLGDTEAFF
TRBV10-2 | CASSGTGNQPQHF
TRBV18 | CASAGGNLLETQYF
TRBV7-2 | CASSLAGTGRGGFSYEQYF
TRBV4-3 | CASSQDSAGTQYF
TRBV10-1 | CASSNQETQYF
TRBV5-1 | CASNRDATLGEQFF